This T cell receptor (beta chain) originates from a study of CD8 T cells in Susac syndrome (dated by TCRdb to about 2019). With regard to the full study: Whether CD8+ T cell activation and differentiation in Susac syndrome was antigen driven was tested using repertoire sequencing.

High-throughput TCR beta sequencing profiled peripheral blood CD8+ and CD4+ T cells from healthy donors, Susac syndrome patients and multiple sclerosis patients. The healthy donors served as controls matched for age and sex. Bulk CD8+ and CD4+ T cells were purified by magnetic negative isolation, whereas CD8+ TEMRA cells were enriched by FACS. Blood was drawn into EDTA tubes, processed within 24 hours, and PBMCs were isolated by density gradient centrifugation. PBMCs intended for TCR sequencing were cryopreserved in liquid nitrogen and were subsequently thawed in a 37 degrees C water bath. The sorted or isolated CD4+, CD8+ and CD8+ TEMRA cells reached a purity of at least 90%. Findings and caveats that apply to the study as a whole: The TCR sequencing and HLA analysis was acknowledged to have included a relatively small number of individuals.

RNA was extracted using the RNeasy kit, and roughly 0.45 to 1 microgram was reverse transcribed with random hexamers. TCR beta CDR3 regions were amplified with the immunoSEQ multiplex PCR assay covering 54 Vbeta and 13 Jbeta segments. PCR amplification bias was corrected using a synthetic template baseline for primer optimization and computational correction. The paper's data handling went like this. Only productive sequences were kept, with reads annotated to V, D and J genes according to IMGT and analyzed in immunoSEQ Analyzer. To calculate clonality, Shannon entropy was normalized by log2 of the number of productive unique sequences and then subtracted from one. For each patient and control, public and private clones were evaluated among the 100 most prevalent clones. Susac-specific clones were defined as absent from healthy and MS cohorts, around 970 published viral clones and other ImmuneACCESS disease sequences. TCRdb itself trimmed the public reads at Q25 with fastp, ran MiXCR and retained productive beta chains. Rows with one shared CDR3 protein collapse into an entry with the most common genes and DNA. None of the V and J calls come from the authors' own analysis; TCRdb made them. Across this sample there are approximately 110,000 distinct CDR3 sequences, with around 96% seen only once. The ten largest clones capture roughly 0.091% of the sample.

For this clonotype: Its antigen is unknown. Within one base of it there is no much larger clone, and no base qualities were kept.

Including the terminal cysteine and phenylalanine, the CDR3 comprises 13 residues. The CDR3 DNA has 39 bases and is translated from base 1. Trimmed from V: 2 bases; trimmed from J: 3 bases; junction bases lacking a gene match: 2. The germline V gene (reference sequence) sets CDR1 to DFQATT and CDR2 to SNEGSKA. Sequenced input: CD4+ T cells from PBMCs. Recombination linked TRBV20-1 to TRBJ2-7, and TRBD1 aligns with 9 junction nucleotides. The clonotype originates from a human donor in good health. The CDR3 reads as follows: CSARTGGFYEQYF. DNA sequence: TGCAGTGCTAGAACAGGGGGCTTCTACGAGCAGTACTTC.